This T cell receptor beta chain comes out of a study of blood T cell repertoires in COVID-19. In the study overall: Nucleic acid was either cDNA or gDNA, and it came from T cells, B-cell-depleted T cells, or PBMCs.

Per the germline V gene, CDR1 is SNHLY and CDR2 is FYNNEI. V lost 4 bases to trimming and J lost 0 bases; unmatched junction nucleotides: 15. CDR3 size: 20 residues. Only in-frame clones appear in the TCRdb table, and some are missing; sequencing was by immunoSEQ multiplex PCR. Among some 180,000 clones listed, about four fifths were seen once. The V gene is TRBV2, the J gene TRBJ2-3, with 11 bases lining up with TRBD2. The specimen sequenced was peripheral blood. The sequence was obtained from a woman between 35 and 50 years old with COVID-19, enrolled during active disease. Here the CDR3 reads CASSVRTSGYSITSTDTQYF. In DNA, the CDR3 is TGTGCCAGCAGTGTCAGGACTAGCGGGTATTCGATAACTAGCACAGATACGCAGTATTTT.